This T cell receptor beta chain was captured in a study of technical replicates of blood from a handful of donors. This clone came up a few times. The CDR3 consists of 14 residues. V lost 5 bases and J 2 bases, leaving 12 bases between the germline ends. The V gene's germline CDR1 is LGHNT and CDR2 FRNRAP. TCRdb's table, derived via immunoSEQ multiplex PCR, lists solely in-frame clones and lacks some. The table lists roughly 93,000 clones, 95% of them singletons. Input material: T cells isolated from PBMCs. The chain has TRBV12-5 and TRBJ1-1; D is unresolved. This receptor was taken from a human donor in good health. CDR3 sequence (DNA): TGTGCTAGTGGTCCGAGGGCAGCAAACACTGAAGCTTTCTTT. This codes for CASGPRAANTEAFF.